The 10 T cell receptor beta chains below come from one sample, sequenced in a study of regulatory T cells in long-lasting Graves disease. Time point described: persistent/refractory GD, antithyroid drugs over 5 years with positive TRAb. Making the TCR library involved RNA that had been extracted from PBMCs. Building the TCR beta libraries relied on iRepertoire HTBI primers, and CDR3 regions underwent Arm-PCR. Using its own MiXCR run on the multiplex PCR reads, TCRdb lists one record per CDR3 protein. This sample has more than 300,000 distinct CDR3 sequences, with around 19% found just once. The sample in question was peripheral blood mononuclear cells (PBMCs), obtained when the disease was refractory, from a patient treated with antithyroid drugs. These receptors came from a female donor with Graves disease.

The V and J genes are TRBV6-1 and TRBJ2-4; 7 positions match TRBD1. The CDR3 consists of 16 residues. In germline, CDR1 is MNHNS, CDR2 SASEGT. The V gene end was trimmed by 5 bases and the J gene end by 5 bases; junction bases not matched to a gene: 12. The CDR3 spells CASSSRIQTGQNIQYF. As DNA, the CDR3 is TGTGCCAGCAGTAGTCGAATTCAGACAGGGCAAAACATTCAGTACTTC.

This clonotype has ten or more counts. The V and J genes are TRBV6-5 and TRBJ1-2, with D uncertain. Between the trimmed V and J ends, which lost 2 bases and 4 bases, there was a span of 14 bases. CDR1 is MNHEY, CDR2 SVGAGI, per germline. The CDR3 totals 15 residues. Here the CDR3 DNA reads TGTGCCAGCAGTTACACCCGACAACGCGTCTATGGCTACACCTTC. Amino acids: CASSYTRQRVYGYTF.

The CDR3 coding sequence is TGCGCCAGCAGCCAAACAGGGAAAAAGCGAGGCTACACCTTC. This encodes CASSQTGKKRGYTF. This sequence joins TRBV4-1 and TRBJ1-2; D might be TRBD1 (6 bases). This CDR3 is built from 14 residues. The germline V and J ends were trimmed by 2 bases and 8 bases, with 15 bases remaining between them. Germline CDR1 MGHRA, CDR2 YSYEKL.

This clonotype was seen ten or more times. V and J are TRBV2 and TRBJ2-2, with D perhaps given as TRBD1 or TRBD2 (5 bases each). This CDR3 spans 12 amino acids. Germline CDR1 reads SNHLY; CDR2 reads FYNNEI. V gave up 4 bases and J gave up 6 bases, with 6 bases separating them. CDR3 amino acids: CASSGGAGELFF. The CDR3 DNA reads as TGTGCCAGCAGTGGAGGGGCCGGGGAGCTGTTTTTT. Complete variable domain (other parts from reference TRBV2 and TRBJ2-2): EPEVTQTPSHQVTQMGQEVILRCVPISNHLYFYWYRQILGQKVEFLVSFYNNEISEKSEIFDDQFSVERPDGSNFTLKIRSTKLEDSAMYFCASSGGAGELFFGEGSRLTVL.

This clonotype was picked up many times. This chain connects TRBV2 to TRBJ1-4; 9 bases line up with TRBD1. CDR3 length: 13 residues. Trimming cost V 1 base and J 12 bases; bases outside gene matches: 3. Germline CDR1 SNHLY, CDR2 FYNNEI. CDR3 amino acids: CASSEDYRGQLFF. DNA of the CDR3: TGTGCCAGCAGTGAAGACTACAGGGGGCAACTGTTTTTT.

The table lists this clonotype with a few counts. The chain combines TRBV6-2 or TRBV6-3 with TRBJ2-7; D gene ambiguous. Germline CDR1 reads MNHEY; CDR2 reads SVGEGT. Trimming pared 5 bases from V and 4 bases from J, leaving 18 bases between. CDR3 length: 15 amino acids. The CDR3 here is CASSSSKQTYYEQYF. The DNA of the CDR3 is TGTGCCAGCAGTAGCTCGAAACAGACCTATTACGAGCAGTACTTC.

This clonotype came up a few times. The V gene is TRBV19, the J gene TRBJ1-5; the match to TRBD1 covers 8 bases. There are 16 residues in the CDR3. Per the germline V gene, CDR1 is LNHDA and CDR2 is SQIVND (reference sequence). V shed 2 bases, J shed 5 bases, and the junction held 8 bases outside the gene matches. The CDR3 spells CASSITGQGMYQPQHF. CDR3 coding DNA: TGTGCCAGTAGTATAACTGGACAGGGAATGTATCAGCCCCAGCATTTT.

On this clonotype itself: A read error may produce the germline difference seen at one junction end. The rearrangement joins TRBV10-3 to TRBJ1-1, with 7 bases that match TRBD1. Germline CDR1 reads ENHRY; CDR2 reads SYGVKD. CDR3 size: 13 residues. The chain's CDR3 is CATTGAMNTEAYF. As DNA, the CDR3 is TGTGCCACCACAGGGGCGATGAACACTGAAGCTTACTTT.

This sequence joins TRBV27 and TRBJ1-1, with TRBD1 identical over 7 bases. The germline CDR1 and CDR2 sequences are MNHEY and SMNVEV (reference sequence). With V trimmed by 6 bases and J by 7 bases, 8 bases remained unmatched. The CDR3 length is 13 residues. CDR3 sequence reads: CASSPHRGFEAFF. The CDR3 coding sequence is TGTGCCAGCAGCCCCCACAGGGGTTTTGAAGCTTTCTTT.

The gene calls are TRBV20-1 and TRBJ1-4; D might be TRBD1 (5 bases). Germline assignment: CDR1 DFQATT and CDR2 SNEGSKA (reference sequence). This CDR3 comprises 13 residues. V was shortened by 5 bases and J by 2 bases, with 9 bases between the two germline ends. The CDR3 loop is CSAGGRTNEKLFF. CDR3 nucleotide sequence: TGCAGTGCTGGGGGACGGACTAATGAAAAACTGTTTTTT.